This T cell receptor (beta chain) comes out of a study of blood T cell repertoires in COVID-19 (dated by TCRdb to the early 2020s). The study in broad terms: Collaborator samples came from the United States, Italy and Spain and covered acute and convalescent phases of COVID-19. Where available, HLA class I and class II types were taken from metadata supplied by the sample provider and were not determined by assay-based typing. Nearly every sample came with metadata listing a de-identified subject ID, COVID-19 status, age in years and sex. The repertoires were released in a freely available public database intended as a resource for research on the immune response to SARS-CoV-2. Samples came from the ongoing ImmuneRACE study (first 160 participants) plus 1,254 subjects from 6 global collaborators. The prospective study material was composed of cDNA or gDNA derived from T cells, B-cell-depleted T cells, or PBMCs. The dataset comprised deeply sampled blood TCRbeta repertoires from subjects exposed to, actively infected with, or recovered from COVID-19.

TCRbeta CDR3 regions were amplified from genomic DNA using the immunoSEQ Assay, a bias-controlled multiplex PCR. The authors processed their data as follows. Nucleated cell counts per sample were estimated from amplification of reference gene primers within the assay. Sequence reads were collapsed and filtered to measure the absolute abundance of every unique TCRbeta CDR3 rearrangement. For each sample, productive Simpson clonality was calculated as the square root of Simpson's diversity index over productive rearrangements. The clones in this table, taken by TCRdb from immuneACCESS, are in-frame only. Not every clone is retained; where verified, under half of the shortfall comes from an unresolved V gene, and the cause of the rest is unknown. V and J calls plus clone size are reproduced from that table; the DNA served to infer D and trimming. For this sample there are over 250,000 clones; approximately 86% appear just once. The ten largest clones represent about 12% of the sample.

Looking up the germline V gene yields CDR1 SGHRS and CDR2 YFSETQ. The CDR3 runs 19 amino acids, cysteine and phenylalanine included. Solely the CDR3 DNA is kept, with 57 bases framed from the first base. V is pruned by 4 bases and J by 2 bases, leaving 16 bases of the junction without a gene match. At one collaborating source in Seattle, patients were enrolled during active infection and were followed longitudinally through the course of disease. The collaborating institutions used their own protocols to collect whole blood in K2EDTA tubes. Collaborator samples were shipped for TCRbeta analysis as frozen whole blood, isolated PBMCs, or DNA extracted from either sample type. What the work shows at the level of the full study, not this receptor alone: The quantity of clinical and demographic metadata differed by source and by participant and was supplied without curation.

As concerns this clone: Its recognized antigen is unknown. Base qualities are not recorded, but no much larger clone differs from it by a single base.

The chain uses TRBV5-1 and TRBJ2-5, with 11 junctional bases fitting TRBD2. The receptor's source is a woman aged 70-85 years with COVID-19, enrolled during active disease. The sample was peripheral blood. The base sequence is TGCGCCAGCAGCCGGGGCGTTGGTAGCGGGGGGGCGCGGCAAGAGACCCAGTACTTC. The encoded protein is CASSRGVGSGGARQETQYF.